One sample yielded the 5 T cell receptor beta chains listed below, sequenced in a study of blood T cell repertoires in COVID-19. Sequencing was performed with immunoSEQ multiplex PCR; in TCRdb, only in-frame clones are kept and a portion is missing. The table records around 43,000 clones, roughly 80% of them present only once. Sequenced material: peripheral blood. These receptors all come from a human donor in a cohort sampled during active COVID-19.

The rearrangement joins TRBV7-2 to TRBJ1-2, with unresolved D. In germline, CDR1 is SGHTA, CDR2 FQGNSA. Trimming left V 4 bases short and J 7 bases short, with 13 bases between. This CDR3 region has 13 residues. CDR3 sequence (DNA): TGTGCCAGCAGCTCCTTCCAATTTAGTGGCTACACCTTC. This gives the protein CASSSFQFSGYTF.

This chain joins TRBV2 and TRBJ1-4; D ambiguous. Trimming removed 4 bases at V and 8 bases at J, with 11 bases between. This CDR3 spans 13 amino acids. Germline loops: CDR1 SNHLY, CDR2 FYNNEI. CDR3 DNA: TGTGCCAGCAGTGTAAGAGTTCGGGAAAAACTGTTTTTT. Residues: CASSVRVREKLFF.

The V and J genes are TRBV19 and TRBJ2-7; 10 positions agree with TRBD2. Germline V gene sequence: CDR1 LNHDA, CDR2 SQIVND (reference sequence). This CDR3 has 15 amino acids. The V gene end was trimmed by 6 bases and the J gene end by 3 bases; junction bases not matched to a gene: 8. The CDR3: CASRPLAGDFYEQYF. For the CDR3, the DNA is TGTGCCAGTAGGCCCCTAGCGGGAGATTTCTACGAGCAGTACTTC.

This chain links TRBV2 with TRBJ1-6, with 8 nucleotides matching TRBD1. The CDR3 spans 14 residues. Germline V gene sequence: CDR1 SNHLY, CDR2 FYNNEI. Trimming removed 6 bases from V and 9 bases from J; junction bases left unmatched: 7. The CDR3 DNA sequence: TGTGCCAGCAGCCCGACAGGGGAAAGTTCACCCCTCCACTTT. Translation gives CASSPTGESSPLHF.

This chain joins TRBV3-1 (or the pseudogene TRBV3-2) and TRBJ2-7; 10 positions agree with TRBD2. V was clipped by 3 bases and J by 3 bases; unmatched bases: 2. The CDR3 consists of 14 residues. CDR1 LGHDT and CDR2 YNNKEL come from the germline V gene (reference sequence). Here the CDR3 DNA reads TGTGCCAGCAGCCAGGGGACTAGCGTCTACGAGCAGTACTTC. This codes for CASSQGTSVYEQYF.